The rows below give T cell receptor beta chains drawn from one sample of a study of blood T cells in healthy people across ages. TCRdb itself ran the 5' RACE reads through MiXCR, one entry per CDR3 protein. The sample includes some 1,500,000 distinct CDR3 sequences, less than 45% of them seen just once. The sequencing input was blood. The receptor set was obtained from a woman under 30 in good health. Each CDR3 is given with its conserved first and last residue. D genes are given only for firm matches. Clone size appears in some rows only: once, few, many, or a class for an expanded clone.

j_call v_call clone_size d_call cdr3_nt cdr3_aa
TRBJ1-1 TRBV12-3/TRBV12-4 few TRBD1 TGTGCCAGCAGTTTCAAGGGGGCGCAGGCTGAAGCTTTCTTT CASSFKGAQAEAFF
TRBJ2-7 TRBV20-1 few - TGCAGTGCTGGACTGAGGGGCTCCTACAATGAGCAGTACTTC CSAGLRGSYNEQYF
TRBJ2-3 TRBV4-2 - TRBD2 TGTGCCAGCAGCCAAGATAGCGGGAGGGCAGGAACAGATACGCAGTATTTT CASSQDSGRAGTDTQYF
TRBJ1-5 TRBV30 - - TGTGCCTGGAGCCGGGCAGGAGATCAGCCCCAGCATTTT CAWSRAGDQPQHF
TRBJ2-3 TRBV6-5 few TRBD2 TGTGCCAGCAGACGACTAGCGGGAGGGGTAGCAGATACGCAGTATTTT CASRRLAGGVADTQYF
TRBJ2-7 TRBV27 - TRBD2 TGTGCCAGCAGTTCCCTCGGGGAGCGGGAGACCTACGAGCAGTACTTC CASSSLGERETYEQYF
TRBJ2-6 TRBV29-1 - TRBD1 TGCAGCGTTGCCATCCGGACAGGGACTGGGGCCAACGTCCTGACTTTC CSVAIRTGTGANVLTF
TRBJ2-7 TRBV28 - - TGTGCCAGCAGTCCCTCCCTGGGAGGGAGGGGGTACGAGCAGTACTTC CASSPSLGGRGYEQYF
TRBJ2-7 TRBV12-3/TRBV12-4 few - TGTGCCAGCAGCCCCTCCGGACAGATAAACTACGAGCAGTACTTC CASSPSGQINYEQYF
TRBJ2-1 TRBV2 few - TGTGCCAGCAGTGAAGCATGGGGGAGCTCCTACAATGAGCAGTTCTTC CASSEAWGSSYNEQFF
TRBJ2-7 TRBV7-2 few - TGTGCCAGCAGCCCGCAAGGGAGAAGCTCCTACGAGCAGTACTTC CASSPQGRSSYEQYF
TRBJ1-2 TRBV28 - - TGTGCCAGCAGTTCCCCCCCGGGGGCTAACTATGGCTACACCTTC CASSSPPGANYGYTF
TRBJ1-1 TRBV7-2 - TRBD1 TGTGCCACCACCCGCTCAGGTCCGGACAGGGTCTCTGAAGCTTTCTTT CATTRSGPDRVSEAFF
TRBJ2-1 TRBV5-1 many - TGCGCCAGCAGCCCTCCGGACAATGAGCAGTTCTTC CASSPPDNEQFF
TRBJ2-7 TRBV28 - - TGTGCCAGCAGGGTAGCCGGGACAAGAAACTACGAGCAGTACTTC CASRVAGTRNYEQYF
TRBJ2-3 TRBV12-3/TRBV12-4 many TRBD2 TGTGCCAGCAGTTTAGCCGGGGGGGCCACAGATACGCAGTATTTT CASSLAGGATDTQYF
TRBJ2-3 TRBV7-9 - - TGTGCCAGCAGCTTACCAAGGGGGTCCACAGATACGCAGTATTTT CASSLPRGSTDTQYF